A selection of T cell receptor beta chains follows, all from one sample in a study of response to subunit inactivated influenza vaccine. TCRdb re-called the RT-PCR reads through MiXCR, storing one row per CDR3 protein. The top ten clones hold under 3.5% of a sample with about 540,000 distinct CDR3 sequences, under 30% of them seen once. This same sample was also taken into another study, of T cells expressing NK-cell markers.

Sequenced here: CD4+ T cells sorted from PBMCs, sampled about 12 days after vaccination. These receptors were collected from a man between 50 and 59 years old who received an inactivated influenza vaccine. CDR3s include the opening cysteine and the closing phenylalanine or tryptophan. The order of the fields is V gene, clone size, J gene, D gene, CDR3 protein, CDR3 DNA. D genes are given only for firm matches. Size values are once, few and many counts, or a class for expanded clones, and some rows have none.

TRBV7-2,many,TRBJ1-2,.,CASSFPEDYGYTF,TGTGCCAGCAGCTTCCCGGAGGACTATGGCTACACCTTC
TRBV7-2,.,TRBJ1-1,TRBD1,CASSSQGALSNTEAFF,TGTGCCAGCAGCTCACAGGGGGCGCTTAGTAACACTGAAGCTTTCTTT
TRBV10-3,.,TRBJ2-7,TRBD1,CAISEYAGTGGDEQYF,TGTGCCATCAGTGAGTACGCCGGGACAGGGGGCGACGAGCAGTACTTC
TRBV24-1,.,TRBJ1-2,.,CATSDRQGRGYTF,TGTGCCACCAGTGATCGGCAGGGGAGAGGCTACACCTTC
TRBV28,.,TRBJ1-5,TRBD1,CASSGTGGPGGNQPQHF,TGTGCCAGCAGTGGAACAGGGGGGCCTGGGGGGAATCAGCCCCAGCATTTT
TRBV5-1,few,TRBJ1-1,TRBD1,CASSTFDRANTEAFF,TGCGCCAGCAGCACGTTTGACAGGGCGAACACTGAAGCTTTCTTT
TRBV5-4,once,TRBJ2-1,TRBD1,CASYPGQGLHEQFF,TGTGCCAGTTATCCGGGACAGGGACTCCATGAGCAGTTCTTC
TRBV4-3,.,TRBJ2-1,TRBD1,CASSQEDRAYNEQFF,TGCGCCAGCAGCCAAGAGGACAGGGCCTACAATGAGCAGTTCTTC
TRBV27,.,TRBJ1-2,.,CASSFSGAIDGYTF,TGTGCCAGCAGTTTCTCTGGGGCGATTGATGGCTACACCTTC
TRBV5-1,.,TRBJ2-7,.,CASSLLAGKSYEQYF,TGCGCCAGCAGCTTGTTGGCGGGGAAATCCTACGAGCAGTACTTC
TRBV28,.,TRBJ2-5,.,CASSLGTPETQYF,TGTGCCAGCAGTCTCGGGACCCCGGAGACCCAGTACTTC
TRBV29-1,.,TRBJ2-7,.,CSVGGNSYEQYF,TGCAGCGTTGGAGGCAACTCCTACGAGCAGTACTTC
TRBV24-1,few,TRBJ2-1,.,CATSDPRWFNEQFF,TGTGCCACCAGTGATCCCCGTTGGTTCAATGAGCAGTTCTTC
TRBV4-3,few,TRBJ2-7,.,CASSQDLGSYEQYF,TGCGCCAGCAGCCAAGATCTGGGCTCCTACGAGCAGTACTTC
TRBV20-1,.,TRBJ2-2,TRBD2,CSAPRSSGRSGELFF,TGCAGTGCTCCCCGTAGTAGCGGGAGATCCGGGGAGCTGTTTTTT
TRBV27,.,TRBJ2-2,.,CASSYPRTGELFF,TGTGCCAGCAGTTACCCCAGGACCGGGGAGCTGTTTTTT
TRBV12-3/TRBV12-4,many,TRBJ2-2,.,CASSLGGGELFF,TGTGCCAGCAGCTTAGGAGGCGGGGAGCTGTTTTTT
TRBV7-6,.,TRBJ2-3,TRBD1,CASSLETRGRPDTQYF,TGTGCCAGCAGCTTAGAGACAAGGGGGCGCCCAGATACGCAGTATTTT
TRBV24-1,once,TRBJ1-2,.,CATSSQGSAGNYGYTF,TGTGCCACCAGCTCTCAGGGGTCGGCCGGTAACTATGGCTACACCTTC
TRBV20-1,.,TRBJ2-3,.,CSAYPVRGLDTQYF,TGCAGTGCTTACCCGGTACGGGGGCTGGATACGCAGTATTTT
TRBV6-1,few,TRBJ1-6,.,CASRDGTNSPLHF,TGTGCCAGCAGGGACGGGACCAATTCACCCCTCCACTTT
TRBV29-1,.,TRBJ2-3,TRBD1,CSVRRRTGPASTDTQYF,TGCAGCGTCAGACGAAGGACAGGGCCGGCTAGCACAGATACGCAGTATTTT
TRBV10-3,.,TRBJ2-4,.,CAISEGQNIQYF,TGTGCCATCAGTGAGGGTCAGAACATTCAGTACTTC
TRBV4-1,few,TRBJ1-2,.,CASSQVVPMDPNYGYTF,TGCGCCAGCAGCCAAGTAGTCCCAATGGATCCCAACTATGGCTACACCTTC
TRBV3-1,few,TRBJ1-2,TRBD1,CASSQDWQGDGYTF,TGTGCCAGCAGCCAAGATTGGCAGGGGGATGGCTACACCTTC
TRBV6-4,.,TRBJ2-3,.,CASSDPHSGTDTQYF,TGTGCCAGCAGTGACCCCCACAGCGGCACAGATACGCAGTATTTT
TRBV20-1,few,TRBJ2-3,.,CSARKPGQPLTDTQYF,TGCAGTGCTAGAAAGCCCGGGCAACCCCTCACAGATACGCAGTATTTT
TRBV7-9,.,TRBJ2-2,TRBD1,CASSLAGTGRSGELFF,TGTGCCAGCAGCTTAGCCGGGACAGGGAGATCCGGGGAGCTGTTTTTT
TRBV11-1,few,TRBJ2-7,.,CASSQLSGQTGTAYEQYF,TGTGCCAGCAGCCAGCTATCAGGACAAACAGGGACGGCCTACGAGCAGTACTTC
TRBV20-1,.,TRBJ1-1,.,CSATIGGTEAFF,TGCAGTGCTACGATAGGGGGGACTGAAGCTTTCTTT
TRBV12-3/TRBV12-4,many,TRBJ1-6,TRBD1,CASSTSRQGNSPLHF,TGTGCCAGCAGTACAAGCAGACAGGGGAATTCACCCCTCCACTTT
TRBV7-9,.,TRBJ1-1,.,CASSLEAFF,TGTGCCAGCAGCTTAGAGGCTTTCTTT
TRBV5-6,few,TRBJ2-3,.,CASSPLGVSTDTQYF,TGTGCCAGCAGCCCACTGGGGGTGAGCACAGATACGCAGTATTTT
TRBV19,.,TRBJ1-2,.,CASSIEQARNYGYTF,TGTGCCAGTAGTATAGAGCAGGCTCGGAACTATGGCTACACCTTC
TRBV14,.,TRBJ2-4,.,CASSQGDGNIQYF,TGTGCCAGCAGCCAAGGGGACGGAAACATTCAGTACTTC
TRBV5-5,.,TRBJ2-7,TRBD1,CASTTNAGTGGYEQYF,TGTGCCAGCACCACCAATGCCGGGACAGGAGGGTACGAGCAGTACTTC
TRBV20-1,few,TRBJ2-7,.,CSARLAGSSYEQYF,TGCAGTGCTAGATTGGCAGGGAGCTCCTACGAGCAGTACTTC
TRBV14,.,TRBJ2-1,.,CASSPDRTYNEQFF,TGTGCCAGCAGCCCGGACAGAACATACAATGAGCAGTTCTTC
TRBV6-1,.,TRBJ2-5,TRBD1,CASSGRDSFQETQYF,TGTGCCAGCAGTGGCCGGGACAGTTTCCAAGAGACCCAGTACTTC
TRBV6-1,few,TRBJ2-3,.,CASGQPSTDTQYF,TGTGCCTCCGGACAGCCTAGCACAGATACGCAGTATTTT
TRBV5-1,few,TRBJ2-1,TRBD2,CASSLGAGTRGEQFF,TGCGCCAGCAGCTTGGGAGCGGGAACGAGGGGCGAGCAGTTCTTC
TRBV11-1,few,TRBJ2-3,TRBD1,CASSLETGGRDTQYF,TGTGCCAGCAGCTTAGAAACAGGGGGAAGAGATACGCAGTATTTT
TRBV12-3/TRBV12-4,.,TRBJ1-5,TRBD1,CASSPQGASSQPQHF,TGTGCCAGCAGTCCCCAGGGGGCAAGTTCTCAGCCCCAGCATTTT